The next 8 T cell receptor beta chains were all read from a single sample in a study of somatic reversion in DOCK8 deficiency. TRB libraries came from one-step amplicon PCR on approximately 100 ng genomic DNA with EuroClonality-NGS primers. A single record per CDR3 protein comes from TCRdb applying MiXCR to the multiplex PCR reads. The sample has roughly 4,100 distinct CDR3 sequences, around a quarter seen once. Source material: peripheral blood. These TCRs come from a human donor in good health.

V gene TRBV6-6 combines with J gene TRBJ1-4; D possibly corresponds to TRBD1 (5 bases). The germline gives CDR1 MNHNY, CDR2 SVGAGI (reference sequence). The V and J ends lost 2 bases and 4 bases respectively, with 8 bases between them. The CDR3 is 14 amino acids. The CDR3 reads CASSYGGINEKLFF. The CDR3 nucleotides are TGTGCCAGCAGTTACGGGGGGATTAATGAAAAACTGTTTTTT.

This clonotype was recorded a few times. This rearrangement joins TRBV5-1 to TRBJ2-7; 11 bases align to TRBD1. V was pared by 4 bases and J by 3 bases, with 3 bases of the junction left unmatched. This CDR3 contains 14 residues. The germline V gene has CDR1 SGHRS and CDR2 YFSETQ. This CDR3 is CASSQGTGGYEQYF. The CDR3 nucleotides are TGCGCCAGCAGCCAAGGGACAGGGGGCTACGAGCAGTACTTC. Together with reference TRBV5-1 and TRBJ2-7, the CDR3 gives the full variable domain: KAGVTQTPRYLIKTRGQQVTLSCSPISGHRSVSWYQQTPGQGLQFLFEYFSETQRNKGNFPGRFSGRQFSNSRSEMNVSTLELGDSALYLCASSQGTGGYEQYFGPGTRLTVT.

The chain is built from TRBV6-1 and TRBJ1-1; D perhaps matches TRBD1 (6 bases). V was pared by 0 bases and J by 0 bases, with 14 bases between. The V gene's germline CDR1 is MNHNS and CDR2 SASEGT. This CDR3 spans 17 amino acids. CDR3 region: CASSEALGTRLNTEAFF. The DNA for the CDR3 is TGTGCCAGCAGTGAAGCGCTCGGGACAAGGTTGAACACTGAAGCTTTCTTT.

In this sample, this clonotype is medium-sized. The rearrangement uses TRBV30 and TRBJ1-2; no firm D call. CDR1 and CDR2 from the germline V gene are GTSNPN and SVGIG (reference sequence). CDR3 length equals 15 residues. The V end was cut by 0 bases, the J end by 0 bases, with 11 bases between. CDR3 protein: CAWSVPGRPNYGYTF. The CDR3 coding sequence is TGTGCCTGGAGTGTTCCCGGACGACCTAACTATGGCTACACCTTC.

The J gene is TRBJ1-5, the V gene TRBV6-1; D gene unclear. The CDR3 totals 14 residues. Trimming left V 4 bases short and J 0 bases short, with 7 bases between. Germline V CDR1 and CDR2: MNHNS, SASEGT. For the CDR3, the DNA is TGTGCCAGCAGTGTCGGAAATAGCAATCAGCCCCAGCATTTT. Its translation: CASSVGNSNQPQHF.

In this sample, this clonotype turned up a few times. The gene calls are TRBV28 and TRBJ1-4; TRBD1 agrees at 11 bases. The trim removed 3 bases at V and 12 bases at J, leaving 9 bases unmatched. The CDR3 consists of 15 residues. Germline V gene sequence: CDR1 MDHEN, CDR2 SYDVKM. This CDR3 is CASSFSRDRGAELFF. The CDR3 DNA is TGTGCCAGCAGTTTCTCCCGGGACAGGGGGGCGGAACTGTTTTTT. The full variable domain, completed using reference TRBV28 and TRBJ1-4, is DVKVTQSSRYLVKRTGEKVFLECVQDMDHENMFWYRQDPGLGLRLIYFSYDVKMKEKGDIPEGYSVSREKKERFSLILESASTNQTSMYLCASSFSRDRGAELFFGSGTQLSVL.

This clonotype was seen only a few times. The J gene is TRBJ1-3, the V gene TRBV7-9; D gene uncertain. CDR1 SEHNR and CDR2 FQNEAQ come from the germline V gene (reference sequence). This CDR3 comprises 12 residues. The V end was cut by 1 base, the J end by 4 bases, with 2 bases between. DNA for the CDR3: TGTGCCAGCAGCTTAGTCGGAAACACCATATATTTT. This encodes CASSLVGNTIYF.

This chain connects TRBV7-3 to TRBJ1-1, with a tentative D call TRBD1 (5 bases). Deletions cut 2 bases from V and 5 bases from J, with 12 bases between. There are 14 residues in the CDR3. Germline CDR1 and CDR2: SGHTA and FQGTGA. This CDR3 is CASSLEGRDTEAFF. The DNA of the CDR3 is TGTGCCAGCAGCTTAGAGGGACGGGATACTGAAGCTTTCTTT.